The clone carrying this TCR beta chain was counted only a few times. In the original workflow: The assay estimated nucleated cells by amplifying reference gene primers. Libraries were prepared by immunoSEQ multiplex PCR; TCRdb keeps only in-frame clonotypes and omits some of them. V, J and clone size derive from that table, while D and trimming were established from the DNA sequence. Of fewer than 250,000 clones in the sample, around 83% are singletons; the top ten hold about 8.1%. The data derive from a study of blood T cell repertoires in COVID-19. Study overall: Both acute and convalescent COVID-19 samples were obtained from the United States, Italy and Spain. PBMCs, B-cell-depleted T cells, or T cells provided the cDNA or gDNA that made up the material.

Unmatched junction bases numbered 2, after V lost 3 bases and J lost 4 bases. Germline V gene data show CDR1 as SGHVS and CDR2 as FQNEAQ. The CDR3 contains 14 residues. The chain combines TRBV7-8 with TRBJ1-4, with 7 positions matching TRBD1. The sample taken for sequencing was peripheral blood. The receptor was derived from a woman aged 50 to 60 with acute or convalescent COVID-19. The CDR3 bases are TGTGCCAGCAGCTTCCGGGACAGTAATGAAAAACTGTTTTTT. Translated: CASSFRDSNEKLFF.